Each of the 11 T cell receptor beta chains below was sequenced from the same sample in a study of T cell repertoires in cytomegalovirus infection. The antigens these receptors bind are not known. Via MiXCR, TCRdb re-called the reads, giving one row per CDR3 protein. The table has about 55,000 distinct CDR3 sequences, 15% to 25% seen once. Source: CD8+ T cells from cultured PBMCs, taken from culture after CMV antigen stimulation. The receptor set was obtained from a human donor in good health (CMV status not recorded). Some clones in this sample may be carry-over from other donors' samples.

The V and J genes are TRBV15 and TRBJ2-7, with TRBD1 matching 8 bases. V dropped 3 bases and J dropped 3; count of bases not matched to a gene: 1. The CDR3 spans 13 residues. CDR1 and CDR2 from the germline V gene are LNHNV and YYDKDF (reference sequence). The CDR3: CATSSDRGYEQYF. CDR3 sequence (DNA): TGTGCCACCAGCAGTGACAGGGGCTACGAGCAGTACTTC.

Comment on this clonotype: A clone one base away is much larger, so this may be a read error. The chain combines TRBV7-2 with TRBJ2-3, with TRBD1 identical over 7 bases. From germline, CDR1 is SGHTA and CDR2 FQGNSA. With V trimmed by 5 bases and J by 0 bases, 8 bases remained unmatched. The CDR3 has 16 residues. This CDR3 is CASSARQGCSTDTQYF. Here the CDR3 DNA reads TGTGCCAGCAGCGCCCGACAGGGATGCAGCACAGATACGCAGTATTTT.

This clonotype has only one observation. V usage is TRBV29-1 and J usage is TRBJ2-1; 8 nucleotides agree with TRBD2. Trimming cost V 0 bases and J 8 bases; bases outside gene matches: 9. CDR3 size: 15 residues. The germline V gene encodes CDR1 SQVTM and CDR2 ANQGSEA. Written as DNA, the CDR3 is TGCAGCGTTGAAGAATACCGGGGGGGGGAAGATGAGCAGTTCTTC. It encodes CSVEEYRGGEDEQFF.

This clonotype was detected only a few times. The CDR3 sequence: CASSQEAGGGLPYNEQFF. The CDR3 coding sequence is TGCGCCAGCAGCCAAGAAGCGGGCGGGGGGCTTCCTTACAATGAGCAGTTCTTC. The rearrangement links TRBV4-3 to TRBJ2-1, with 8 positions matching TRBD2. This CDR3 spans 18 amino acids. V lost 0 bases, J lost 4 bases, and 11 bases stayed unmatched. Germline loops: CDR1 LGHNA, CDR2 YSLEER.

This clonotype was seen a few times. The chain links TRBV7-8 to TRBJ1-5, with 10 positions matching TRBD1. There are 16 residues in the CDR3. V dropped 1 base and J dropped 1; count of bases not matched to a gene: 1. CDR1 is SGHVS, CDR2 FQNEAQ, per germline. The CDR3 region has the DNA TGTGCCAGCAGCTTAGGGACAGGGGGAAGCAATCAGCCCCAGCATTTT. Protein product: CASSLGTGGSNQPQHF.

This clonotype was detected only a few times. V usage is TRBV7-6 and J usage is TRBJ2-7; D is unclear. Germline assignment: CDR1 SGHVS and CDR2 FNYEAQ. V was pared by 3 bases and J by 2 bases, with 8 bases between. CDR3 length: 13 amino acids. DNA for the CDR3: TGTGCCAGCAGCTTTGACACCGCCTACGAGCAGTACTTC. It specifies CASSFDTAYEQYF.

This chain uses TRBV19 with TRBJ2-6, with D unclear. Trimming cost V 7 bases and J 2 bases, with 12 bases left between them. Germline CDR1 LNHDA, CDR2 SQIVND (reference sequence). The CDR3 has 15 amino acids. The CDR3 here is CASTLSETGANVLTF. The CDR3 bases are TGTGCCAGTACTCTATCGGAAACTGGGGCCAACGTCCTGACTTTC.

The chain joins TRBV7-9 to TRBJ2-1; TRBD2 matches 7 bases. The germline V gene has CDR1 SEHNR and CDR2 FQNEAQ (reference sequence). The ends lost 5 bases at V and 7 bases at J; junction bases unmatched: 11. CDR3 length: 15 residues. CDR3 bases: TGTGCCAGCAGCCGCGGGAGTCTCCGGGGGAATGAGCAGTTCTTC. Its translation: CASSRGSLRGNEQFF. Using reference TRBV7-9 and TRBJ2-1 for the parts outside the CDR3, the full variable domain is DTGVSQNPRHKITKRGQNVTFRCDPISEHNRLYWYRQTLGQGPEFLTYFQNEAQLEKSRLLSDRFSAERPKGSFSTLEIQRTEQGDSAMYLCASSRGSLRGNEQFFGPGTRLTVL.

This clonotype was observed a few times. The V call is TRBV6-5, the J call TRBJ1-1, with 9 bases matching TRBD1. The V segment lost 5 bases and the J segment 2 bases; nucleotides outside the gene matches: 3. Germline-derived CDR1 and CDR2 are MNHEY and SVGAGI. This CDR3 contains 14 residues. As DNA, the CDR3 is TGTGCCAGCAGTCCGGACAGGGGCAACACTGAAGCTTTCTTT. It yields the protein CASSPDRGNTEAFF.

There are a few counts of this clonotype. The chain has TRBV6-1 and TRBJ2-7; 7 bases are shared with TRBD1. The CDR3 is made up of 13 amino acids. Germline values: CDR1 MNHNS, CDR2 SASEGT. Trimming at V came to 9 bases and at J to 0 bases, leaving 5 bases not matched to a gene. The CDR3 nucleotides read TGTGCCAGACTTTGGGACAGCTCCTACGAGCAGTACTTC. It encodes CARLWDSSYEQYF.

This clonotype was observed a few times. The V gene is TRBV7-6, the J gene TRBJ2-2, with 7 positions matching TRBD1. The CDR3 has 15 residues. Germline assignment: CDR1 SGHVS and CDR2 FNYEAQ. V lost 6 bases, J lost 6 bases, and 10 bases stayed unmatched. DNA of the CDR3: TGTGCCAGCAGACCCGCGAGGGGGCACGCCGGGGAGCTGTTTTTT. Residues: CASRPARGHAGELFF.